One and the same sample provided the 29 T cell receptor beta chains below, sequenced in a study of cytomegalovirus exposure and HLA in healthy donors (dated by TCRdb to 2015 to 2018). Libraries came from the immunoSEQ multiplex PCR assay. For the multiplex PCR, a mixture combining 60 forward primers for TCR Vbeta segments and 13 reverse primers for TCR Jbeta segments was used. The clones in this table, taken by TCRdb from immuneACCESS, are in-frame only. Not every clone is retained; where verified, under half of the shortfall comes from an unresolved V gene, and the cause of the rest is unknown. The table for this sample lists about 180,000 clones; 82% of them were counted only once. The ten largest clonotypes hold over 1.5% of the sample. Sequencing input: PBMCs. Receptors originate from a man aged 40-50 years in good health and CMV-seronegative.

V is TRBV5-4 and J is TRBJ2-3; 9 nucleotides align to TRBD1. J was trimmed by 3 bases and V by 4 bases; bases with no gene match: 6. The CDR3 has 15 amino acids. The germline gives CDR1 SGHNT, CDR2 YYREEE (reference sequence). CDR3 in amino acids: CASSIPGQGTDTQYF. In DNA, the CDR3 is TGTGCCAGCAGCATCCCGGGACAGGGTACAGATACGCAGTATTTT.

This chain connects TRBV11-3 to TRBJ2-1; 8 nucleotides align to TRBD2. Trimming took 1 base from V and 9 from J; bases not matched to a gene: 8. CDR1 and CDR2 from the germline V gene are SGHNT and YENEEA. The CDR3 runs to 15 residues. The CDR3 coding sequence is TGTGCCAGCAGCTTAGGCTCGGGAGGGCCGGTTGAGCAGTTCTTC. Translated: CASSLGSGGPVEQFF.

V and J are TRBV10-3 and TRBJ2-3; D unresolved. Germline lookup yields CDR1 ENHRY and CDR2 SYGVKD. CDR3 length equals 15 residues. V lost 3 bases and J lost 3, with 13 bases in between. CDR3: CAISDDRHQTDTQYF. The CDR3 DNA reads TGTGCCATCAGTGATGATCGACACCAAACAGATACGCAGTATTTT.

This rearrangement joins TRBV5-8 to TRBJ1-4; TRBD1 might be the D (6 bases). Germline values: CDR1 SGHTS, CDR2 YDEGEE. This CDR3 is built from 15 residues. Trimming took off 5 bases at V and 5 bases at J, with 16 bases between the two ends. The CDR3 sequence is CASRRGQLINEKLFF. CDR3 sequence (DNA): TGTGCCAGCAGACGTGGACAGCTTATAAATGAAAAACTGTTTTTT.

J is TRBJ2-1 and V is TRBV25-1, with 9 bases that match TRBD1. The CDR3 runs to 14 residues. CDR1 is MGHDK and CDR2 is SYGVNS in the germline V gene. J was trimmed by 7 bases and V by 5 bases; bases with no gene match: 6. The CDR3 protein is CASSRDRAGNEQFF. In nucleotides, the CDR3 is TGTGCCAGCAGTCGGGACAGGGCTGGGAATGAGCAGTTCTTC.

The chain recombines TRBV5-4 with TRBJ1-2, with a possible D match to TRBD1 (5 bases). V lost 0 bases, J lost 2 bases, and 8 bases lay in between. The CDR3 is 14 residues long. Germline CDR1 reads SGHNT; CDR2 reads YYREEE (reference sequence). CDR3 sequence (DNA): TGTGCCAGCAGCTTGGTGCAGGGAAACTATGGCTACACCTTC. Protein sequence: CASSLVQGNYGYTF.

The gene calls are TRBV13 and TRBJ2-3, with 11 positions matching TRBD2. The CDR3 contains 17 residues. Trimming took 5 bases from V and 2 from J; bases not matched to a gene: 9. CDR1 is PRHDT, CDR2 FYEKMQ, per germline (reference sequence). The chain's CDR3 is CASSRSSGRPTTDTQYF. Here the CDR3 DNA reads TGTGCCAGCAGCCGTTCTAGCGGGAGGCCTACCACAGATACGCAGTATTTT.

The chain employs TRBV4-2 and TRBJ1-3; 11 bases map to TRBD1. The CDR3 has 20 residues. CDR1 and CDR2 from the germline V gene are LGHNA and YNFKEQ. V lost 1 base, J lost 0 bases, and 11 bases stayed unmatched. The CDR3 DNA reads TGTGCCAGCAGCCAAGTTAAAGGGACAGGGGGTTTGAACTCTGGAAACACCATATATTTT. It translates to CASSQVKGTGGLNSGNTIYF.

The rearrangement uses TRBV12-1 and TRBJ1-2; the table's D call TRBD1 went unverified against the DNA. TRBV12-1 is deemed a pseudogene. This CDR3 region has 16 residues. The CDR3 sequence is CASSFARTGDTEGYTF. The CDR3 coding sequence is TGTGCCAGCAGCTTTGCACGGACAGGGGACACGGAGGGCTACACCTTC.

This clone has only one observation. The chain has TRBV10-3 and TRBJ2-5; D gene uncertain. The V end lost 4 bases, the J end lost 2 bases, and 5 bases lay between the germline ends. Germline V lookup: CDR1 ENHRY, CDR2 SYGVKD. This CDR3 is 12 amino acids long. CDR3 DNA sequence: TGTGCCATCAGTGGGCAGCAAGAGACCCAGTACTTC. Amino acids: CAISGQQETQYF.

The rearrangement joins TRBV28 to TRBJ2-7, with D hard to call. CDR3 size: 14 residues. Trimming stripped 1 base from V and 6 bases from J, with 13 bases between. The germline gives CDR1 MDHEN, CDR2 SYDVKM. Here the CDR3 reads CASSLFAGTGEQYF. The CDR3 DNA reads TGTGCCAGCAGTTTATTTGCCGGAACGGGCGAGCAGTACTTC.

J is TRBJ1-2 and V is TRBV28; 8 positions agree with TRBD1. Germline-derived CDR1 and CDR2 are MDHEN and SYDVKM. With 5 bases clipped from V and 3 bases from J, the junction kept 11 bases outside the gene matches. The CDR3 runs 16 residues. This CDR3 reads CASSKGAGGAYYGYTF. In DNA, the CDR3 is TGTGCCAGCAGTAAAGGGGCAGGGGGCGCTTACTATGGCTACACCTTC.

This chain uses TRBV4-3 with TRBJ2-3; D uncertain. The CDR3 sequence is 16 residues long. The germline V and J ends were trimmed by 1 base and 0 bases, with 11 bases remaining between them. CDR1 and CDR2 from the germline V gene are LGHNA and YSLEER. Here the CDR3 reads CASSQAGGYSTDTQYF. In nucleotides, the CDR3 is TGCGCCAGCAGCCAAGCTGGCGGATATAGCACAGATACGCAGTATTTT.

The chain carries TRBV6-1 and TRBJ2-3; 11 bases map to TRBD1. The CDR3 is 14 residues long. After removal of 8 bases from V and 6 bases from J, the junction contained 7 bases not matched to a gene. Germline assignment: CDR1 MNHNS and CDR2 SASEGT. CDR3 in amino acids: CASRGQGAIDTQYF. CDR3 sequence (DNA): TGTGCCAGCCGAGGACAGGGGGCAATTGATACGCAGTATTTT.

CDR3 nucleotides: TGTGCCAGCAGTTTAGGAGCATCTTCAAGCACAGATACGCAGTATTTT. This translates into CASSLGASSSTDTQYF. J is TRBJ2-3 and V is TRBV28; D gene uncertain. V was cut by 2 bases and J by 0 bases, with 12 bases left in between. CDR1 and CDR2 (germline): MDHEN, SYDVKM. The CDR3 consists of 16 residues.

The chain carries TRBV6-5 and TRBJ2-1; TRBD2 matches 9 bases. The CDR3 has 15 amino acids. J was trimmed by 8 bases and V by 5 bases; bases with no gene match: 10. The germline gives CDR1 MNHEY, CDR2 SVGAGI. The CDR3 sequence: CASSRGRGSWDEQFF. The CDR3 DNA reads as TGTGCCAGCAGTCGCGGGAGGGGGTCATGGGATGAGCAGTTCTTC.

V usage is TRBV11-2 and J usage is TRBJ1-5; D is undetermined. Germline loops: CDR1 SGHAT, CDR2 FQNNGV. This CDR3 is built from 16 residues. Trimming took 1 base from V and 0 from J, leaving 10 bases between them. CDR3 DNA: TGTGCCAGCAGCTTAGGGGCCGGGAATAGCAATCAGCCCCAGCATTTT. Protein product: CASSLGAGNSNQPQHF.

Turning to this clone: Other nucleotide sequences from this sample produce the same CDR3. J is TRBJ1-2 and V is TRBV28; D is perhaps TRBD1 (6 bases). In germline, CDR1 is MDHEN, CDR2 SYDVKM. V shed 6 bases and J shed 5 bases, with 13 bases lying between them. The CDR3 totals 13 residues. The CDR3 nucleotides read TGTGCCAGCAGATCAGGGGTTGGGTATGGCTACACCTTC. This sequence encodes CASRSGVGYGYTF.

This clone was found once. The chain joins TRBV6-4 to TRBJ1-5, with D uncertain. The CDR3 length is 12 residues. Deletions cut 5 bases from V and 3 bases from J, with 5 bases between. Germline V gene lookup returns CDR1 MRHNA and CDR2 SNTAGT. This CDR3 is CASSPPNQPQHF. DNA of the CDR3: TGTGCCAGCAGTCCTCCCAATCAGCCCCAGCATTTT.

The CDR3 protein is CAWNRAGGSYEQYF. CDR3 in DNA: TGTGCCTGGAATAGAGCGGGAGGCTCCTACGAGCAGTACTTC. This rearrangement joins TRBV30 to TRBJ2-7; 9 nucleotides match TRBD2. From germline, CDR1 is GTSNPN and CDR2 SVGIG (reference sequence). The CDR3 sequence is 14 residues long. Germline trimming cut 4 bases from V and 0 bases from J; bases unmatched to any gene: 4.

The gene calls are TRBV7-2 and TRBJ1-2, with unresolved D. Germline V gene lookup returns CDR1 SGHTA and CDR2 FQGNSA. This CDR3 contains 11 residues. Between the trimmed V and J ends, which lost 2 bases and 8 bases, there was a span of 6 bases. The CDR3 DNA reads TGTGCCAGCAGCTTAAGCGTAGGCTACACCTTC. This gives the protein CASSLSVGYTF. Based on the CDR3 plus reference TRBV7-2 and TRBJ1-2, the full variable domain is GAGVSQSPSNKVTEKGKDVELRCDPISGHTALYWYRQSLGQGLEFLIYFQGNSAPDKSGLPSDRFSAERTGGSVSTLTIQRTQQEDSAVYLCASSLSVGYTFGSGTRLTVV.

The chain combines TRBV5-1 with TRBJ2-5; TRBD1 aligns across 7 bases. Trimming cost V 4 bases and J 0 bases; bases outside gene matches: 6. The CDR3 is 15 amino acids. Per germline, CDR1 SGHRS and CDR2 YFSETQ. The CDR3 nucleotides read TGCGCCAGCAGCCCAGGGACAGCCCACCAAGAGACCCAGTACTTC. Protein sequence: CASSPGTAHQETQYF.

The chain uses TRBV7-2 and TRBJ2-2; 7 nucleotides match TRBD2. Trimming removed 5 bases from V and 4 bases from J; junction bases left unmatched: 10. Germline V gives CDR1 SGHTA, CDR2 FQGNSA. The CDR3 spans 16 residues. The CDR3 region has the DNA TGTGCCAGCAGCGCAAATTCCGGGACTATCACCGGGGAGCTGTTTTTT. Encoded protein: CASSANSGTITGELFF.

CDR3 residues: CASSLATGNQETQYF. In nucleotides, the CDR3 is TGTGCCAGCAGCTTGGCAACAGGGAATCAAGAGACCCAGTACTTC. The chain combines TRBV5-5 with TRBJ2-5; possible D gene TRBD1, 6 bases. Germline assignment: CDR1 SGHKS and CDR2 YYEKEE (reference sequence). V lost 0 bases to trimming and J lost 2 bases, with 11 bases between them. This CDR3 comprises 15 residues.

V and J are TRBV7-2 and TRBJ2-3; TRBD1 might be the D (6 bases). V lost 5 bases and J 1 base, leaving 10 bases between the germline ends. This CDR3 comprises 14 residues. CDR1 is SGHTA and CDR2 is FQGNSA in the germline V gene. CDR3 bases: TGTGCCAGCAGCCCATGGACAGGCACAGATACGCAGTATTTT. Translation gives CASSPWTGTDTQYF. Based on the CDR3 plus reference TRBV7-2 and TRBJ2-3, the full variable domain is GAGVSQSPSNKVTEKGKDVELRCDPISGHTALYWYRQSLGQGLEFLIYFQGNSAPDKSGLPSDRFSAERTGGSVSTLTIQRTQQEDSAVYLCASSPWTGTDTQYFGPGTRLTVL.

The chain recombines TRBV9 with TRBJ2-1, with TRBD1 as a possible D gene (7 bases). The germline V and J ends were trimmed by 4 bases and 4 bases, with 21 bases remaining between them. Looked up from germline, CDR1 is SGDLS and CDR2 is YYNGEE. The CDR3 spans 17 residues. The CDR3 reads CASSPLGSGGRYNEQFF. CDR3 nucleotide sequence: TGTGCCAGCAGCCCCCTTGGGTCAGGGGGGAGATACAATGAGCAGTTCTTC.

This clone was picked up a small number of times. The rearrangement links TRBV27 to TRBJ1-2, with D unclear. This CDR3 has 15 residues. Between the trimmed V and J ends, which lost 5 bases and 5 bases, there was a span of 18 bases. Germline loops: CDR1 MNHEY, CDR2 SMNVEV (reference sequence). CDR3 sequence: CASSPMLGTGYGYTF. The CDR3 region has the DNA TGTGCCAGCAGTCCGATGCTGGGTACGGGGTATGGCTACACCTTC.

The rearrangement uses TRBV28 and TRBJ2-3; TRBD2 agrees at 7 bases. The CDR3 length is 15 residues. Germline-derived CDR1 and CDR2 are MDHEN and SYDVKM. V lost 3 bases and J lost 0; bases outside the gene matches: 3. CDR3 coding DNA: TGTGCCAGCAGTTTGTGGGGGGGTAGCACAGATACGCAGTATTTT. As protein: CASSLWGGSTDTQYF.

V and J are TRBV29-1 and TRBJ1-3; D is possibly TRBD1 (5 bases). Germline assignment: CDR1 SQVTM and CDR2 ANQGSEA. Trimming cost V 5 bases and J 4 bases, with 9 bases left between them. The length of the CDR3 is 12 residues. Here the CDR3 reads CSVRGMGNTIYF. The DNA for the CDR3 is TGCAGCGTTCGGGGGATGGGAAACACCATATATTTT.